These 2 T cell receptor beta chains were all obtained from the same sample, sequenced in a study of blood T cell repertoires in COVID-19. The protocol was immunoSEQ multiplex PCR, while the TCRdb copy is restricted to in-frame clones and leaves out a portion. This repertoire shows roughly 150,000 clones, approximately 78% found once; its top ten account for roughly 9.8%. The sequenced sample consisted of peripheral blood. The receptors come from a man in his sixties who had recovered from COVID-19.

This clone appeared a few times. V is TRBV7-9 and J is TRBJ2-2, with TRBD1 matching over 9 bases. The CDR3 runs to 17 residues. The J segment lost 3 bases and the V segment lost 5 bases, leaving 10 bases of the junction unmatched. Germline V lookup: CDR1 SEHNR, CDR2 FQNEAQ (reference sequence). The CDR3 loop is CASSPLTGGAYTGELFF. The CDR3, as DNA: TGTGCCAGCAGCCCCCTTACAGGGGGCGCCTACACCGGGGAGCTGTTTTTT.

This clone was seen a handful of times. Additional DNA sequences in this sample encode the identical CDR3. The CDR3 here is CASSEQGSGNTIYF. In DNA form, the CDR3 reads TGTGCCAGCAGTGAACAGGGCTCTGGAAACACCATATATTTT. The rearrangement links TRBV6-1 to TRBJ1-3; D might be TRBD1 (5 bases). This CDR3 is 14 amino acids long. V was pared by 2 bases and J by 0 bases, with 5 bases between. CDR1 and CDR2 from the germline V gene are MNHNS and SASEGT.